This T cell receptor (beta chain) was observed in a study of T cell repertoires in breast cancer listed by TCRdb under 2016. As for the study more broadly: Tumors, lymph nodes and peripheral blood lymphocytes from breast cancer patients were profiled in the study, along with peripheral blood from healthy control donors. The study reasoned that TCRs shared between breast cancer patients would target shared antigens, given breast cancer's low mutational burden and rare common mutations. Tumor-free lymph nodes were processed with no enzymatic digestion, and blood samples were separated using Ficoll. The majority of the roughly 22 patient tumors analyzed for shared TCRs were ER+/PR+. On average, sequencing produced roughly 470,000 sequences per sample and approximately 10 reads per input cell. The controls were nine healthy donors whose age range was similar to that of the patients. Tumors and tumor-involved lymph nodes were minced and digested with Liberase and DNase, then filtered through 70-um and 40-um filters. On the study overall, not on this receptor specifically: About fourfold more TCRs were shared with matched tumor repertoires by tumor-involved sentinel lymph nodes than by tumor-free nodes (around 7.7% versus 2%). Emulsion RT-PCR was considered qualitative rather than quantitative, since transcript abundance and primer differences skewed clone recovery. Around 18 TCR pairs were shared across seven or more patient tumors and were rarely found in control blood, which suggested possible tumor specificity. Genuine antitumor clones may have been missed because singleton TCRs were discarded and only part of each tumor was sampled. Shared TCRs were encoded by various nucleotide sequences, which suggests selection and expansion based on antigen. Shared TCRs showed TRBV7 predominance, possibly reflecting tumor recognition or mispriming bias from eight TRBV7 primers.

Library prep was done by emulsion pairing. A second nested PCR with blocking oligos suppressed unpaired genes, then a third nested PCR added Illumina adaptors and barcodes. Each master mix for emulsion RT-PCR held 5,000-250,000 T cells along with C-region, Stepout and V-region primers. The emulsions were generated using the Micellula Emulsion and Purification Kit, and the RT-PCR was run with Qiagen OneStep RT-PCR reagents. Pooled libraries were sequenced on an Illumina MiSeq with paired-end 2 x 250 reads. The paper's data handling went like this. In Galaxy, read pairs were joined and then clipped at the engineered overlap into separate alpha and beta files, and any unclipped reads were discarded. Alpha-beta pairs were assigned with CompleteTCR, a MiTCR-based pipeline that links chains sharing read cluster identifiers using an R script. TCR sequences observed only once, about 1-3.1%, were removed as potential sequencing errors. The public reads were quality trimmed at Q25 with fastp and then assembled into clones with MiXCR by TCRdb, keeping productive beta chains. Identical CDR3 protein sequences are pooled into one entry, listed with their most common genes and DNA. TCRdb, rather than the study authors, made the V and J calls. The sample profile shows roughly 40,000 distinct CDR3 sequences; over 40% of them were found once. Approximately 62% of the sample comes from the top ten.

The junction carries 11 bases between V and J, which are trimmed by 5 bases and 7 bases respectively. The CDR3 runs 11 amino acids, cysteine and phenylalanine included. CDR3 DNA only is kept here, 33 bases in frame from base 1. CDR1 DFQATT and CDR2 SNEGSKA are derived from the germline V gene (reference sequence). To analyze paired alpha-beta TCRs of CD8+ T cells, the study used an expanded emulsion RT-PCR method with primers covering all TCR V genes. Before emulsion RT-PCR, CD8+ T cells were isolated with a CD8 positive selection kit and incubated overnight in about 11 IU/mL IL-2. This clonotype showed up many times. This clone's antigen is unknown. No much larger clone is present one base from it, and per-base qualities are unavailable.

The rearrangement joined TRBV20-1 to TRBJ1-1, with no confidently assigned D gene. Sequenced sample: CD8+ T cells. This clonotype originated in a pool of human donors with breast cancer or a healthy control (not recorded which). CDR3 region: CSASGPGEAFF. The DNA is as follows: TGCAGTGCTTCGGGCCCCGGTGAAGCTTTCTTT.